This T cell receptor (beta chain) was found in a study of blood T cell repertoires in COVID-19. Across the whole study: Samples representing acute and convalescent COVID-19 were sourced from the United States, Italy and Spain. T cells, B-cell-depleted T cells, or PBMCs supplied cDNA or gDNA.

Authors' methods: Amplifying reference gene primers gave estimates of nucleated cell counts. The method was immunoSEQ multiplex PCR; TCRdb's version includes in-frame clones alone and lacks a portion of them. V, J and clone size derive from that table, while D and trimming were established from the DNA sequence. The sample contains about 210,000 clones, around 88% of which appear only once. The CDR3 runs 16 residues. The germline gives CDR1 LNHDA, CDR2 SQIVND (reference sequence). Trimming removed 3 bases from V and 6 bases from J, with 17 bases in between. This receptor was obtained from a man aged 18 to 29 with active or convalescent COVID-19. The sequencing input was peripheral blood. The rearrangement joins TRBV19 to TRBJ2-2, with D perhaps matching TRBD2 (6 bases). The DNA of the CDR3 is TGTGCCAGTAGTATGGTCGGGACTGACCTACCCGGGGAGCTGTTTTTT. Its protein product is CASSMVGTDLPGELFF.